The next 21 T cell receptor beta chains were all read from a single sample in a study of cytomegalovirus exposure and HLA in healthy donors. With 60 Vbeta and 13 Jbeta primers, the PCR was carried out. Libraries were prepared by immunoSEQ multiplex PCR; TCRdb keeps only in-frame clonotypes and omits some of them. The sample holds approximately 110,000 clones; around 86% are singletons and the top ten take roughly 2%. Sequenced material: PBMCs. These receptors all come from a woman aged 30 to 39 in good health and CMV-seronegative.

In this sample, this clone turned up a few times. The rearrangement links TRBV7-9 to TRBJ2-1, with D possibly matching TRBD2 (6 bases). Germline assignment: CDR1 SEHNR and CDR2 FQNEAQ (reference sequence). The germline V and J ends were trimmed by 5 bases and 7 bases, with 15 bases remaining between them. This CDR3 is 14 amino acids long. The CDR3 coding sequence is TGTGCCAGCAGCCCCTCCGGGGGAATGAATGAGCAGTTCTTC. Its protein product is CASSPSGGMNEQFF.

The J gene is TRBJ2-7, the V gene TRBV19; perhaps TRBD1 as D (6 bases). The CDR3 contains 13 residues. V lost 6 bases, J lost 3 bases, and 12 bases lay in between. In germline, CDR1 is LNHDA, CDR2 SQIVND (reference sequence). CDR3 DNA: TGTGCCAGTAGCCCACAGGGAATCTACGAGCAGTACTTC. Amino acids: CASSPQGIYEQYF. The complete variable domain, with remaining parts taken from reference TRBV19 and TRBJ2-7, reads DGGITQSPKYLFRKEGQNVTLSCEQNLNHDAMYWYRQDPGQGLRLIYYSQIVNDFQKGDIAEGYSVSREKKESFPLTVTSAQKNPTAFYLCASSPQGIYEQYFGPGTRLTVT.

The chain combines TRBV19 with TRBJ2-5; the match to TRBD1 covers 8 bases. Gene TRBJ2-7 matches the end of the DNA better, so the J call may be wrong. The CDR3 extends over 17 amino acids. Germline loops: CDR1 LNHDA, CDR2 SQIVND (reference sequence). This CDR3 reads CASSERTGTVRGYEQYF. The CDR3 DNA follows: TGTGCCAGTAGTGAACGGACAGGGACCGTAAGGGGCTACGAGCAGTACTTC.

This chain uses TRBV5-1 with TRBJ2-3; 8 bases fit TRBD2. From germline, CDR1 is SGHRS and CDR2 YFSETQ. The CDR3 extends over 16 amino acids. The V segment lost 4 bases and the J segment 0 bases; nucleotides outside the gene matches: 7. This CDR3 is CASSPSASGSTDTQYF. The DNA of the CDR3 is TGCGCCAGCAGCCCCTCGGCTAGCGGGAGCACAGATACGCAGTATTTT.

The rearrangement joins TRBV15 to TRBJ2-7; the D gene is possibly TRBD1 (6 bases). The V end lost 6 bases, the J end lost 2 bases, and 20 bases lay between the germline ends. Germline V gene lookup returns CDR1 LNHNV and CDR2 YYDKDF (reference sequence). This CDR3 contains 16 residues. CDR3 sequence (DNA): TGTGCCACCAGTAAGTCTTCTACGAGGACAGCCTACGAGCAGTACTTC. This codes for CATSKSSTRTAYEQYF.

The rearrangement links TRBV4-1 to TRBJ1-2; D call uncertain. The CDR3 loop spans 14 amino acids. V lost 5 bases to trimming and J lost 4 bases, with 14 bases between them. Germline CDR1 and CDR2: MGHRA and YSYEKL. CDR3 DNA sequence: TGCGCCAGCAGCGTGGACCGAGGGCCCTATGGCTACACCTTC. Its translation is CASSVDRGPYGYTF.

This chain connects TRBV11-2 to TRBJ2-3; TRBD2 might be the D (5 bases). There are 14 residues in the CDR3. V lost 5 bases to trimming and J lost 4 bases, with 13 bases between them. Germline CDR1 and CDR2: SGHAT and FQNNGV. The CDR3 bases are TGTGCCAGCAGCCCCAGCGGCTTACCAGATACGCAGTATTTT. This sequence encodes CASSPSGLPDTQYF.

The chain's CDR3 is CASSQDLGAFNEQFF. CDR3 sequence (DNA): TGTGCCAGCAGCCAAGATCTCGGTGCGTTCAATGAGCAGTTCTTC. The V call is TRBV4-2, the J call TRBJ2-1; no reliable D call. Trimming took 0 bases from V and 6 from J, leaving 12 bases between them. Germline CDR1 reads LGHNA; CDR2 reads YNFKEQ. The CDR3 covers 15 residues.

The rearrangement joins TRBV6-6 to TRBJ2-5, with TRBD2 matching over 12 bases. V dropped 6 bases and J dropped 5; count of bases not matched to a gene: 4. The CDR3 has 14 residues. Germline V gene sequence: CDR1 MNHNY, CDR2 SVGAGI (reference sequence). CDR3 amino acids: CASRTSGSRETQYF. The CDR3 DNA sequence: TGTGCCAGCAGGACTAGCGGGAGTAGGGAGACCCAGTACTTC.

This clone was observed a handful of times. The chain is built from TRBV5-4 and TRBJ2-1, with TRBD2 identical over 9 bases. V shed 4 bases and J 3 bases; nucleotides not matched to a gene: 5. CDR1 is SGHNT and CDR2 is YYREEE in the germline V gene (reference sequence). The CDR3 covers 15 residues. This CDR3 is CASSPYSGGYNEQFF. The DNA for the CDR3 is TGTGCCAGCAGCCCCTATAGCGGGGGCTACAATGAGCAGTTCTTC.

The chain is built from TRBV7-2 and TRBJ2-7; TRBD2 matches 9 bases. Losses at the gene ends were 5 bases for V and 5 bases for J; bases not matched to a gene: 7. Germline V gene data show CDR1 as SGHTA and CDR2 as FQGNSA. The CDR3 runs to 14 residues. CDR3 bases: TGTGCCAGCAGCCCTAGCGGGACTGGGGACGAGCAGTACTTC. This gives the protein CASSPSGTGDEQYF.

This chain joins TRBV14 and TRBJ2-7; tentative D call: TRBD1 (5 bases). Germline CDR1 is SGHDN and CDR2 is FVKESK. The CDR3 is 11 residues long. Trimming cost V 1 base and J 7 bases, with 5 bases left between them. The CDR3: CASSQGTEQYF. The CDR3 coding sequence is TGTGCCAGCAGCCAAGGGACAGAGCAGTACTTC.

The CDR3 loop reads CASSAKVGAGGLEQYF. CDR3 DNA sequence: TGCGCCAGCAGCGCCAAGGTAGGAGCGGGAGGGCTCGAGCAGTACTTC. The chain combines TRBV4-1 with TRBJ2-5, with 10 bases aligning to TRBD2. The J call is in doubt because the DNA end fits TRBJ2-7 better. The CDR3 is made up of 16 amino acids. The germline V gene encodes CDR1 MGHRA and CDR2 YSYEKL.

V is TRBV7-9 and J is TRBJ2-7, with 11 positions matching TRBD1. After removal of 4 bases from V and 3 bases from J, the junction contained 8 bases not matched to a gene. The CDR3 contains 16 residues. Germline CDR1 SEHNR, CDR2 FQNEAQ (reference sequence). DNA for the CDR3: TGTGCCAGCAGCTCGAGGGCCGGGACAGGGGGCTACGAGCAGTACTTC. Amino acid sequence: CASSSRAGTGGYEQYF. The full variable domain, its missing parts supplied by reference TRBV7-9 and TRBJ2-7, is DTGVSQNPRHKITKRGQNVTFRCDPISEHNRLYWYRQTLGQGPEFLTYFQNEAQLEKSRLLSDRFSAERPKGSFSTLEIQRTEQGDSAMYLCASSSRAGTGGYEQYFGPGTRLTVT.

The gene calls are TRBV19 and TRBJ1-5; TRBD1 might be the D (6 bases). CDR1 is LNHDA and CDR2 is SQIVND in the germline V gene (reference sequence). V was clipped by 5 bases and J by 14 bases, with 19 bases between them. The CDR3 is made up of 13 amino acids. The CDR3 nucleotides are TGTGCCAGTAGTGAACAGGGACCTCAGGGGAAGCATTTT. It yields the protein CASSEQGPQGKHF.

The rearrangement uses TRBV29-1 and TRBJ2-5, with D possibly matching TRBD1 (6 bases). With 5 bases removed from V and 5 bases from J, the gap between germline ends came to 12 bases. Germline CDR1 SQVTM, CDR2 ANQGSEA. The CDR3 is 12 residues long. The CDR3 spells CSVQGYGETQYF. For the CDR3, the DNA is TGCAGCGTTCAGGGGTACGGGGAGACCCAGTACTTC.

The chain links TRBV28 to TRBJ2-5; the D gene is possibly TRBD1 (5 bases). Trimming removed 7 bases at V and 7 bases at J, with 25 bases between. Germline V gene lookup returns CDR1 MDHEN and CDR2 SYDVKM. The CDR3 has 16 amino acids. In nucleotides, the CDR3 is TGTGCCAGCATCCCAGAGTGGGGCAGGGAAGTGGGGACCCAGTACTTC. Its protein product is CASIPEWGREVGTQYF.

This chain joins TRBV6-1 and TRBJ1-5; D not certain. Trimming removed 2 bases from V and 9 bases from J, with 8 bases in between. This CDR3 has 12 residues. Per the germline V gene, CDR1 is MNHNS and CDR2 is SASEGT. In DNA, the CDR3 is TGTGCCAGCAGTGAATGGGCGCGGCCCCAGCATTTT. This translates into CASSEWARPQHF.

J is TRBJ2-6 and V is TRBV5-1, with a tentative D call TRBD1 (5 bases). Germline CDR1 reads SGHRS; CDR2 reads YFSETQ. CDR3 length equals 18 residues. Trimming shortened V by 0 bases and J by 0 bases, and 13 bases separated the two germline ends. In DNA, the CDR3 is TGCGCCAGCAGCTTGGTTTGGCAGGGCGTCTCTGGGGCCAACGTCCTGACTTTC. Encoded protein: CASSLVWQGVSGANVLTF. Together with reference TRBV5-1 and TRBJ2-6, the CDR3 gives the full variable domain: KAGVTQTPRYLIKTRGQQVTLSCSPISGHRSVSWYQQTPGQGLQFLFEYFSETQRNKGNFPGRFSGRQFSNSRSEMNVSTLELGDSALYLCASSLVWQGVSGANVLTFGAGSRLTVL.

This clone was recorded a few times. The V call is TRBV7-2, the J call TRBJ2-1; TRBD2 matches at 7 bases. Germline V CDR1 and CDR2: SGHTA, FQGNSA. Trimming cost V 2 bases and J 7 bases; bases outside gene matches: 8. The CDR3 covers 15 residues. CDR3 protein: CASSLSAGVVNEQFF. The CDR3, as DNA: TGTGCCAGCAGCTTATCGGCGGGAGTTGTGAATGAGCAGTTCTTC.

The V and J genes are TRBV28 and TRBJ2-7; 12 bases map to TRBD2. V was pared by 6 bases and J by 11 bases, with 8 bases of the junction left unmatched. This CDR3 spans 13 amino acids. Germline-derived CDR1 and CDR2 are MDHEN and SYDVKM. CDR3 nucleotide sequence: TGTGCCAGCAGCCCGGGACTAGCGGGTCACAAGTACTTC. It specifies CASSPGLAGHKYF.